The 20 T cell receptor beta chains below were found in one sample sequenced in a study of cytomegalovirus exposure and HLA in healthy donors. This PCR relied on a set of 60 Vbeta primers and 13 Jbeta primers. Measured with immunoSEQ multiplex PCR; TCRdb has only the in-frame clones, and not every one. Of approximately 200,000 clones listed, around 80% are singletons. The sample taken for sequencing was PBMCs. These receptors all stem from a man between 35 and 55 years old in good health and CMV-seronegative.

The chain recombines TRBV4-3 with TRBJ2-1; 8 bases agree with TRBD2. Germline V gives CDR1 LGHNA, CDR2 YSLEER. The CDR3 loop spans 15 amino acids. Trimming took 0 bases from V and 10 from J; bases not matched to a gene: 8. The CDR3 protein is CASSQDGRGAEEQFF. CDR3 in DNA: TGCGCCAGCAGCCAAGATGGGCGGGGGGCGGAAGAGCAGTTCTTC.

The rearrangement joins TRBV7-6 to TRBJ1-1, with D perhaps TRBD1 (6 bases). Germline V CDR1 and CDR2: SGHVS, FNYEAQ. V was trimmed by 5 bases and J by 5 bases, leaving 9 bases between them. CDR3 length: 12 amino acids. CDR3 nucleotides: TGTGCCAGCAGCCGAGACAGGACTGAAGCTTTCTTT. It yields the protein CASSRDRTEAFF.

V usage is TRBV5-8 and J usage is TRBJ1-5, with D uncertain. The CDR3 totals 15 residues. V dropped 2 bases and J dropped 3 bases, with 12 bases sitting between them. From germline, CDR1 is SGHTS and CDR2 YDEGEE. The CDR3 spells CASSFPRSNNQPQHF. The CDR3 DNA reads TGTGCCAGCAGCTTCCCCCGGTCCAACAATCAGCCCCAGCATTTT.

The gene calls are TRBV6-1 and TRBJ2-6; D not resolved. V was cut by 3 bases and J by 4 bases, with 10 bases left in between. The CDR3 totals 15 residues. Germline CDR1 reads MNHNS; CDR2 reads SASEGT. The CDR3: CASSDPSMGANVLTF. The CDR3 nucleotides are TGTGCCAGCAGTGATCCCTCTATGGGGGCCAACGTCCTGACTTTC.

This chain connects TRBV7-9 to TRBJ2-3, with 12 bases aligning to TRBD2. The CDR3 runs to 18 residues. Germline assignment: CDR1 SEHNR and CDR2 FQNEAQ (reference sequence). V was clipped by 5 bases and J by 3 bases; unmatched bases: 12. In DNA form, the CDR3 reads TGTGCCAGCAGCCGGGCTAGCGGGGGGGCCCGTCGTACAGATACGCAGTATTTT. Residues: CASSRASGGARRTDTQYF.

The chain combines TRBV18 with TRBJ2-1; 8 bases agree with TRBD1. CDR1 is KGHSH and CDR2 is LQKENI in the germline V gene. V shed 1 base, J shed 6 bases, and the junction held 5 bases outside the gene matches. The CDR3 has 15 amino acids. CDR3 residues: CASSPQQGAGNEQFF. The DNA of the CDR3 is TGTGCCAGCTCACCACAGCAGGGGGCCGGCAATGAGCAGTTCTTC. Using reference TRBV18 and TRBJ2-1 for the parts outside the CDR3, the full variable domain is NAGVMQNPRHLVRRRGQEARLRCSPMKGHSHVYWYRQLPEEGLKFMVYLQKENIIDESGMPKERFSAEFPKEGPSILRIQQVVRGDSAAYFCASSPQQGAGNEQFFGPGTRLTVL.

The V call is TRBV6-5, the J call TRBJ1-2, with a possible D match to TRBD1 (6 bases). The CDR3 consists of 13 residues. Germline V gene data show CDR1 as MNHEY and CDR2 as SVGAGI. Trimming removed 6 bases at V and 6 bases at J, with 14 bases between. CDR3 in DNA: TGTGCCAGCAGCCTCCCAGGGGCAGATGGCTACACCTTC. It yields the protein CASSLPGADGYTF.

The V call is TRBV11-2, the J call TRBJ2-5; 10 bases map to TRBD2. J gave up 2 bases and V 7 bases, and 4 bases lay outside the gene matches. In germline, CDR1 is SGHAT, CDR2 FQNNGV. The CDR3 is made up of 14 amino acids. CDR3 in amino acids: CASTGLAIQETQYF. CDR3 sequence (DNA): TGTGCCAGCACGGGACTAGCGATACAAGAGACCCAGTACTTC. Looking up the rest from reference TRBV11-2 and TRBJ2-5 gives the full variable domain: EAGVAQSPRYKIIEKRQSVAFWCNPISGHATLYWYQQILGQGPKLLIQFQNNGVVDDSQLPKDRFSAERLKGVDSTLKIQPAKLEDSAVYLCASTGLAIQETQYFGPGTRLLVL.

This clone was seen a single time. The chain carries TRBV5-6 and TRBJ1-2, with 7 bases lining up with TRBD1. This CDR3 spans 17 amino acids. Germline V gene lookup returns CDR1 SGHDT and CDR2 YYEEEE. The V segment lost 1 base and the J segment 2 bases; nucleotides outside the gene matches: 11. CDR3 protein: CASSLSKSGGKNYGYTF. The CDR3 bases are TGTGCCAGCAGCTTGTCGAAGTCAGGGGGTAAAAACTATGGCTACACCTTC.

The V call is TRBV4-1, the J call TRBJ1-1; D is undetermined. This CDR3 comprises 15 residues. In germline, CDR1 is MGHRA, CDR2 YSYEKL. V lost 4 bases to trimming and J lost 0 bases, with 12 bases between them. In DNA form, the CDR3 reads TGCGCCAGCAGCCCAGTTCAGGCTCTGAACACTGAAGCTTTCTTT. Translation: CASSPVQALNTEAFF.

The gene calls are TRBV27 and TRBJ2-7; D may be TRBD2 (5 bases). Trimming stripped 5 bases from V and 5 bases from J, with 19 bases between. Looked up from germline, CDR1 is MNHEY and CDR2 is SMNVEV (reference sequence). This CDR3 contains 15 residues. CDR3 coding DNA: TGTGCCAGCAGTATTATCCGGGGATTCCCAAACGAGCAGTACTTC. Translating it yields CASSIIRGFPNEQYF.

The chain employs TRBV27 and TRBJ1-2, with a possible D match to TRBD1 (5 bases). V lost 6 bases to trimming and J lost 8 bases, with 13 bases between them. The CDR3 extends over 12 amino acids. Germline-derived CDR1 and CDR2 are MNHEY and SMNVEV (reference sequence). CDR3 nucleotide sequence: TGTGCCAGCAGCCTCGCCGGGGGGGGCTACACCTTC. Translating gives CASSLAGGGYTF.

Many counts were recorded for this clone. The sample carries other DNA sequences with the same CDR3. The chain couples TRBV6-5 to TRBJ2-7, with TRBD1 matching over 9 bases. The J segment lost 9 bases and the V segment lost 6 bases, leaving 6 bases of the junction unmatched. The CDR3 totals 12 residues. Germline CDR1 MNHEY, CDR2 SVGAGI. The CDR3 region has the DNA TGTGCCAGCAGCCCGGGACAGGGTAGGCAGTACTTC. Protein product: CASSPGQGRQYF.

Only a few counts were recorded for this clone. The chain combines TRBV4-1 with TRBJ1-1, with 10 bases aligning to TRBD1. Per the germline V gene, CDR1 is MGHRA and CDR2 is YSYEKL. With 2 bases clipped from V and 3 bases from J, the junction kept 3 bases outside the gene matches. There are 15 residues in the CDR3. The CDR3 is CASSQTGTGDTEAFF. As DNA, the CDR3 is TGCGCCAGCAGCCAAACCGGGACAGGGGACACTGAAGCTTTCTTT.

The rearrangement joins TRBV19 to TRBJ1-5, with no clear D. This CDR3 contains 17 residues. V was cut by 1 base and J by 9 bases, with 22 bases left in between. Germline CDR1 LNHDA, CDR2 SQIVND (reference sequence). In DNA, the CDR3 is TGTGCCAGTAGTATAGGAGGCGGCGTTTTGGGTCGTTGGCCCCAGCATTTT. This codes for CASSIGGGVLGRWPQHF.

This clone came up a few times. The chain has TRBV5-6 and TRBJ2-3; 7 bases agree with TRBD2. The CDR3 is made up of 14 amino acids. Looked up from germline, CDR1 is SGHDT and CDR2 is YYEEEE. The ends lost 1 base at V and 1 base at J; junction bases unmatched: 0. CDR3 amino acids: CASSLRGGTDTQYF. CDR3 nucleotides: TGTGCCAGCAGCTTGCGGGGGGGCACAGATACGCAGTATTTT. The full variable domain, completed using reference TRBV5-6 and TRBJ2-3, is DAGVTQSPTHLIKTRGQQVTLRCSPKSGHDTVSWYQQALGQGPQFIFQYYEEEERQRGNFPDRFSGHQFPNYSSELNVNALLLGDSALYLCASSLRGGTDTQYFGPGTRLTVL.

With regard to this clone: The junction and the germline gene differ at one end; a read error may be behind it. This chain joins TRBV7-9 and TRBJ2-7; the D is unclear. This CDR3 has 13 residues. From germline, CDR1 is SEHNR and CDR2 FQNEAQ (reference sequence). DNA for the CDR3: TGTTCCAGCAGCTTTACTACCACCTACGAGCAGTACTTC. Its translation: CSSSFTTTYEQYF. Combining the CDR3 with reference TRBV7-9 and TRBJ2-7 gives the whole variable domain DTGVSQNPRHKITKRGQNVTFRCDPISEHNRLYWYRQTLGQGPEFLTYFQNEAQLEKSRLLSDRFSAERPKGSFSTLEIQRTEQGDSAMYLCSSSFTTTYEQYFGPGTRLTVT.

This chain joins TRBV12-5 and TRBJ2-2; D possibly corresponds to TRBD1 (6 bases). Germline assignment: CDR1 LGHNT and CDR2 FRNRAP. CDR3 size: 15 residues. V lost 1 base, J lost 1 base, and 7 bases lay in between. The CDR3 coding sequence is TGTGCTAGTGGTTTGGAGACAGGGAACACCGGGGAGCTGTTTTTT. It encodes CASGLETGNTGELFF.

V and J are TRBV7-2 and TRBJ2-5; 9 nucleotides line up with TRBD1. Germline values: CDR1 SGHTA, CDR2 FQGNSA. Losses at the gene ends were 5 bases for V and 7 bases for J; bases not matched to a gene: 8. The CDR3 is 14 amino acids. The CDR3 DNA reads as TGTGCCAGCAGCCCGGGACAGGGAATCGGGACCCAGTACTTC. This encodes CASSPGQGIGTQYF. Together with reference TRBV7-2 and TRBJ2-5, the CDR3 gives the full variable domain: GAGVSQSPSNKVTEKGKDVELRCDPISGHTALYWYRQSLGQGLEFLIYFQGNSAPDKSGLPSDRFSAERTGGSVSTLTIQRTQQEDSAVYLCASSPGQGIGTQYFGPGTRLLVL.

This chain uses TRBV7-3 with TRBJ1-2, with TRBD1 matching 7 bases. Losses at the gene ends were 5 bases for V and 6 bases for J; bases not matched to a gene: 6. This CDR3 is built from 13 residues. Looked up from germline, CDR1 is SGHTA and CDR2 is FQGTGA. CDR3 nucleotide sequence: TGTGCCAGCAGCACCCGACAGGGTGATGGCTACACCTTC. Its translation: CASSTRQGDGYTF.